These 26 T cell receptor beta chains originate from one sample sequenced in a study of blood T cell repertoires in COVID-19. Assay used: immunoSEQ multiplex PCR; TCRdb lists only in-frame clones, some missing. The sample has around 220,000 clones; approximately 91% are singletons. The sample consisted of peripheral blood. The receptors come from a woman aged 40 to 55 who had recovered from COVID-19.

J is TRBJ1-5 and V is TRBV4-3; TRBD1 might be the D (6 bases). Trimming pared 1 base from V and 6 bases from J, leaving 13 bases between. The CDR3 runs to 15 residues. CDR1 and CDR2 from the germline V gene are LGHNA and YSLEER. CDR3 nucleotide sequence: TGCGCCAGCAGCCAAGTCAGGGGAGGGGGTCAGCCCCAGCATTTT. It codes for CASSQVRGGGQPQHF.

The V and J genes are TRBV7-8 and TRBJ2-7; TRBD2 matches at 7 bases. Per germline, CDR1 SGHVS and CDR2 FQNEAQ. The CDR3 extends over 18 amino acids. Trimming took 6 bases from V and 0 from J; bases not matched to a gene: 17. Written as DNA, the CDR3 is TGTGCCAGCAGTCTATTAAGCCGGGGGAGGGCAAACTCCTACGAGCAGTACTTC. It yields the protein CASSLLSRGRANSYEQYF.

The chain links TRBV15 to TRBJ1-2; 7 bases agree with TRBD1. Germline values: CDR1 LNHNV, CDR2 YYDKDF (reference sequence). The CDR3 runs 15 residues. The V and J ends lost 8 bases and 0 bases, in that order; junction bases with no gene match: 9. The CDR3 coding sequence is TGTGCCACCCTAGGGGAAGGGGGCTCTAACTATGGCTACACCTTC. Translated, it gives CATLGEGGSNYGYTF.

The V call is TRBV24-1, the J call TRBJ2-5, with TRBD1 identical over 9 bases. Germline V gene sequence: CDR1 KGHDR, CDR2 SFDVKD. With 4 bases clipped from V and 5 bases from J, the junction kept 7 bases outside the gene matches. This CDR3 region has 15 residues. CDR3 sequence (DNA): TGTGCCACCAGTGACTTGGGACAGGGTAGGGAGACCCAGTACTTC. Its translation: CATSDLGQGRETQYF.

The chain joins TRBV7-2 to TRBJ1-3, with 8 bases matching TRBD1. The V gene's germline CDR1 is SGHTA and CDR2 FQGNSA. V shed 5 bases, J shed 0 bases, and the junction held 3 bases outside the gene matches. This CDR3 is 15 amino acids long. Here the CDR3 DNA reads TGTGCCAGCAGCCGGACAGGGCTCTCTGGAAACACCATATATTTT. Translation gives CASSRTGLSGNTIYF.

The table lists this clone with a few counts. The chain employs TRBV6-5 and TRBJ2-7; D is perhaps TRBD1 (6 bases). V lost 8 bases, J lost 3 bases, and 17 bases lay in between. The CDR3 totals 14 residues. Germline V gene sequence: CDR1 MNHEY, CDR2 SVGAGI. Here the CDR3 DNA reads TGTGCCAGCCGGTATACAGGGAACAGCTACGAGCAGTACTTC. This codes for CASRYTGNSYEQYF.

The chain links TRBV30 to TRBJ2-1; TRBD2 agrees at 9 bases. Unmatched junction bases numbered 19, after V lost 1 base and J lost 0 bases. Per germline, CDR1 GTSNPN and CDR2 SVGIG (reference sequence). The CDR3 extends over 21 amino acids. The CDR3: CAWSGNPPGLAGRGSYNEQFF. CDR3 nucleotides: TGTGCCTGGAGTGGAAACCCTCCCGGGCTAGCGGGAAGGGGCTCCTACAATGAGCAGTTCTTC.

This clone has only one observation. The J gene is TRBJ1-3, the V gene TRBV3-1 (or the pseudogene TRBV3-2); TRBD1 aligns across 8 bases. J was trimmed by 2 bases and V by 2 bases; bases with no gene match: 11. Germline CDR1 and CDR2: LGHDT and YNNKEL (reference sequence). The CDR3 length is 18 residues. The CDR3 protein is CASSQTFQGALTGNTIYF. Here the CDR3 DNA reads TGTGCCAGCAGCCAAACTTTCCAGGGGGCGTTAACTGGAAACACCATATATTTT.

V usage is TRBV30 and J usage is TRBJ1-6; 7 nucleotides align to TRBD1. Per germline, CDR1 GTSNPN and CDR2 SVGIG (reference sequence). CDR3 length equals 13 residues. J was trimmed by 8 bases and V by 8 bases; bases with no gene match: 9. CDR3 in amino acids: CAQKGQTDSPLHF. In DNA form, the CDR3 reads TGTGCCCAGAAGGGACAGACGGATTCACCCCTCCACTTT.

The rearrangement joins TRBV28 to TRBJ1-6; TRBD1 is a possible D gene (6 bases). CDR1 MDHEN and CDR2 SYDVKM come from the germline V gene. CDR3 length: 18 amino acids. The V and J ends lost 1 base and 7 bases respectively, with 20 bases between them. The CDR3 DNA sequence: TGTGCCAGCAGTTTATACGACAGCAGGACAGCGTTGAATTCACCCCTCCACTTT. Translated, it gives CASSLYDSRTALNSPLHF.

This chain links TRBV9 with TRBJ2-1; 8 nucleotides match TRBD2. Germline V gene data show CDR1 as SGDLS and CDR2 as YYNGEE. V lost 0 bases to trimming and J lost 6 bases; unmatched junction nucleotides: 5. The CDR3 contains 15 residues. CDR3 residues: CASSVVGLVANEQFF. DNA of the CDR3: TGTGCCAGCAGCGTAGTGGGACTAGTGGCCAATGAGCAGTTCTTC.

This chain connects TRBV6-2 or TRBV6-3 to TRBJ2-1, with 10 bases lining up with TRBD2. The germline gives CDR1 MNHEY, CDR2 SVGEGT. The CDR3 consists of 16 residues. V was pared by 2 bases and J by 4 bases, with 5 bases of the junction left unmatched. For the CDR3, the DNA is TGTGCCAGCAGTTACAATAGCGGGGGGCCATACAATGAGCAGTTCTTC. Translating gives CASSYNSGGPYNEQFF.

The V call is TRBV28, the J call TRBJ1-2, with D perhaps matching TRBD1 (5 bases). The CDR3 spans 12 residues. Germline-derived CDR1 and CDR2 are MDHEN and SYDVKM. V lost 5 bases and J lost 3, with 7 bases in between. The CDR3 DNA follows: TGTGCCAGCAGTGGGGACTACTATGGCTACACCTTC. This gives the protein CASSGDYYGYTF.

This clone has just one count. The chain combines TRBV4-3 with TRBJ1-5, with unresolved D. This CDR3 region has 13 residues. CDR1 is LGHNA and CDR2 is YSLEER in the germline V gene. The V gene lost 0 bases and the J gene lost 3 bases, with 3 bases spanning the gap. The DNA for the CDR3 is TGCGCCAGCAGCCAAGATTACAATCAGCCCCAGCATTTT. Translated, it gives CASSQDYNQPQHF.

This rearrangement joins TRBV7-3 to TRBJ2-1; D uncertain. Germline CDR1 is SGHTA and CDR2 is FQGTGA. The CDR3 loop spans 12 amino acids. Trimming left V 2 bases short and J 9 bases short, with 8 bases between. Here the CDR3 reads CASSLSRSEQFF. CDR3 bases: TGTGCCAGCAGCTTATCTCGGAGTGAGCAGTTCTTC.

The chain has TRBV11-2 and TRBJ1-6, with D tentatively TRBD1 (5 bases). The germline V and J ends were trimmed by 1 base and 7 bases, with 8 bases remaining between them. Germline assignment: CDR1 SGHAT and CDR2 FQNNGV. The CDR3 runs to 14 residues. CDR3 amino acids: CASSLAGWNSPLHF. CDR3 coding DNA: TGTGCCAGCAGCTTAGCAGGGTGGAATTCACCCCTCCACTTT. The full variable domain, its missing parts supplied by reference TRBV11-2 and TRBJ1-6, is EAGVAQSPRYKIIEKRQSVAFWCNPISGHATLYWYQQILGQGPKLLIQFQNNGVVDDSQLPKDRFSAERLKGVDSTLKIQPAKLEDSAVYLCASSLAGWNSPLHFGNGTRLTVT.

The rearrangement joins TRBV21-1 to TRBJ2-2; the table calls TRBD2, which could not be checked here. TRBV21-1 is termed a pseudogene. This CDR3 is built from 20 residues. In nucleotides, the CDR3 is TGTGCCAGCAGCAAAGCGGGGAGGAGGGGAGGACTCGGGGACCCCGGGGAGCTGTTTTTT. This translates into CASSKAGRRGGLGDPGELFF.

As for this clone: One junction end does not reproduce the germline sequence, and a read error may be involved. The chain employs TRBV7-7 and TRBJ2-5, with D possibly TRBD2 on 5 matching bases. The CDR3 runs to 13 residues. The germline V gene encodes CDR1 SSHAT and CDR2 FNYEAQ (reference sequence). CDR3 DNA sequence: TGTGCTAGCAGCTCAACGGGGCAAGAGACCCAGTACTTC. Amino acid sequence: CASSSTGQETQYF.

V and J are TRBV7-2 and TRBJ2-1; 10 bases agree with TRBD1. This CDR3 is built from 16 residues. Germline V gene data show CDR1 as SGHTA and CDR2 as FQGNSA. The V gene end was trimmed by 2 bases and the J gene end by 4 bases; junction bases not matched to a gene: 5. The CDR3 region is CASSLLGTGAYNEQFF. CDR3 nucleotide sequence: TGTGCCAGCAGCTTATTAGGGACAGGGGCGTACAATGAGCAGTTCTTC.

V is TRBV27 and J is TRBJ2-3; the match to TRBD2 covers 8 bases. With 4 bases clipped from V and 0 bases from J, the junction kept 6 bases outside the gene matches. The CDR3 covers 16 residues. In germline, CDR1 is MNHEY, CDR2 SMNVEV (reference sequence). The CDR3 sequence is CASSYLGGASTDTQYF. In DNA form, the CDR3 reads TGTGCCAGCAGTTACCTCGGGGGGGCAAGCACAGATACGCAGTATTTT.

The chain is built from TRBV5-4 and TRBJ2-5, with 7 bases that match TRBD2. Trimming at V came to 2 bases and at J to 1 base, leaving 2 bases not matched to a gene. Germline-derived CDR1 and CDR2 are SGHNT and YYREEE (reference sequence). This CDR3 spans 14 amino acids. The CDR3 here is CASSLGLGQETQYF. CDR3 DNA sequence: TGTGCCAGCAGCTTAGGACTAGGCCAAGAGACCCAGTACTTC.

This clone showed up just once. The junction differs from germline at one of its ends, possibly a read error. J is TRBJ2-7 and V is TRBV7-7; TRBD2 aligns across 10 bases. The V gene's germline CDR1 is SSHAT and CDR2 FNYEAQ (reference sequence). The length of the CDR3 is 15 residues. For the CDR3, the DNA is TGTGCTAGCAGCTTAGTCGCTAGCGGGGGCTACGAGCAGTACTTC. Its translation is CASSLVASGGYEQYF.

The chain links TRBV6-2 or TRBV6-3 to TRBJ2-2; D is undetermined. CDR3 length equals 17 residues. The germline V gene encodes CDR1 MNHEY and CDR2 SVGEGT. Trimming removed 0 bases from V and 0 bases from J, with 11 bases in between. The CDR3 protein is CASSYSPVDTNTGELFF. DNA of the CDR3: TGTGCCAGCAGTTACTCGCCCGTAGACACGAACACCGGGGAGCTGTTTTTT.

The chain employs TRBV4-3 and TRBJ2-3; no reliable D call. CDR3 length equals 15 residues. Trimming stripped 0 bases from V and 7 bases from J, with 14 bases between. Germline loops: CDR1 LGHNA, CDR2 YSLEER. DNA of the CDR3: TGCGCCAGCAGCCAAGAGTCTGACAATGAAAATACGCAGTATTTT. The encoded protein is CASSQESDNENTQYF.

This clone came up a few times. V is TRBV23-1 and J is TRBJ2-3; D possibly corresponds to TRBD2 (6 bases). TRBV23-1 is labeled an ORF, and its function is uncertain. This CDR3 is 12 amino acids long. Between the trimmed V and J ends, which lost 7 bases and 11 bases, there was a span of 16 bases. The CDR3, as DNA: TGCGCCAGCAACGGCGGGGACGAAGGGCAGTATTTT. This gives the protein CASNGGDEGQYF.

The CDR3 region is CASRTGGLTYNEQFF. DNA of the CDR3: TGTGCCAGTAGGACGGGGGGATTAACCTACAATGAGCAGTTCTTC. This chain uses TRBV19 with TRBJ2-1; 7 bases align to TRBD2. The CDR3 extends over 15 amino acids. With 6 bases clipped from V and 2 bases from J, the junction kept 7 bases outside the gene matches. Looked up from germline, CDR1 is LNHDA and CDR2 is SQIVND (reference sequence).